This note documents a single TCR beta chain sequence. What it binds is not known. The iRepertoire nested amplicon-rescue multiplex PCR amplified TCR alpha and beta CDR3s from RNA. TCRdb re-called the multiplex PCR reads with MiXCR, one entry per CDR3 protein. Seen here are a few hundred thousand distinct CDR3 sequences, 41% observed once, and the top ten hold more than 10%. The entry originates in a study of glioma-infiltrating T cells. Study-level points and caveats: Tissue and blood shared very few CDR3 sequences.

V dropped 4 bases and J dropped 6 bases, with 18 bases sitting between them. This CDR3 comprises 15 residues. Looked up from germline, CDR1 is LGHNA and CDR2 is YNFKEQ. This TCR came from a human donor with low-grade glioma or glioblastoma, undergoing nonglioma brain surgery, or in good health (not recorded which). The sequencing sample was made of glioma tissue, nonneoplastic brain tissue, or PBMCs (not recorded which). This chain uses TRBV4-2 with TRBJ1-2; D may be TRBD1 (5 bases). CDR3 sequence: CASSLPGDPADGYTF. As DNA, the CDR3 is TGTGCCAGCAGCCTACCCGGGGACCCTGCGGATGGCTACACCTTC.